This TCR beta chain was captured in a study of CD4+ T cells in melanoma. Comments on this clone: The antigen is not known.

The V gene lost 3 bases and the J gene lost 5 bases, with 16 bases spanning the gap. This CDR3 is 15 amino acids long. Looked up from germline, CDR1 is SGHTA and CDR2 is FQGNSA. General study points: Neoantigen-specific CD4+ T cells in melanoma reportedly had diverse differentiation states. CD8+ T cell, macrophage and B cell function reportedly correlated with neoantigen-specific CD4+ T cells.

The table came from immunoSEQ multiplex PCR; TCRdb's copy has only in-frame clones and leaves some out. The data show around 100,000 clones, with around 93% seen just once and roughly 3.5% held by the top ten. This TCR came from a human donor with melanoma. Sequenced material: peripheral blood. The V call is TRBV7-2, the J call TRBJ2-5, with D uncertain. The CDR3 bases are TGTGCCAGCAGCTTCGAGGCCCCAGGTTGGGAGACCCAGTACTTC. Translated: CASSFEAPGWETQYF.